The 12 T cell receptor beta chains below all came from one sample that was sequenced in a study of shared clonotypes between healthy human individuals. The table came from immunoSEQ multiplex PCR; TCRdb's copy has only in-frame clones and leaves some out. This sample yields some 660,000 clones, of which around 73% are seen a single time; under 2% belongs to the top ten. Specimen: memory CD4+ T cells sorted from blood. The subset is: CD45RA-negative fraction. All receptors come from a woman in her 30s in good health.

The CDR3 coding sequence is TGTGCCAGCAGTCCATCGGACAGGGCGGGGCCCCAGTACTTC. It is translated as CASSPSDRAGPQYF. The chain links TRBV6-1 to TRBJ2-5; 8 positions agree with TRBD1. With 5 bases clipped from V and 9 bases from J, the junction kept 11 bases outside the gene matches. From germline, CDR1 is MNHNS and CDR2 SASEGT. The CDR3 loop spans 14 amino acids.

The CDR3 region is CASSRQGTGNTIYF. The CDR3 DNA reads TGTGCCAGTAGCCGACAGGGTACTGGAAACACCATATATTTT. J is TRBJ1-3 and V is TRBV19, with TRBD1 matching over 7 bases. The V gene end was trimmed by 6 bases and the J gene end by 2 bases; junction bases not matched to a gene: 4. CDR1 is LNHDA, CDR2 SQIVND, per germline (reference sequence). The CDR3 is 14 residues long.

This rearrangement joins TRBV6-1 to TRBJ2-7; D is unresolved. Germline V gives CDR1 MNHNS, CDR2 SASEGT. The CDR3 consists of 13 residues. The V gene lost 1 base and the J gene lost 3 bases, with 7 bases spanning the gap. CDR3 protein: CASSEVNSYEQYF. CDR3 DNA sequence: TGTGCCAGCAGTGAAGTGAACAGCTACGAGCAGTACTTC.

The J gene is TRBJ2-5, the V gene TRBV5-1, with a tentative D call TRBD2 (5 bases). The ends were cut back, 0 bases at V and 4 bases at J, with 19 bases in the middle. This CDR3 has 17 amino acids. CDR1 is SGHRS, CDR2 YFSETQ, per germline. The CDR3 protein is CASSLAKPLGAGETQYF. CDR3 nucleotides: TGCGCCAGCAGCTTGGCCAAGCCGTTGGGAGCTGGAGAGACCCAGTACTTC.

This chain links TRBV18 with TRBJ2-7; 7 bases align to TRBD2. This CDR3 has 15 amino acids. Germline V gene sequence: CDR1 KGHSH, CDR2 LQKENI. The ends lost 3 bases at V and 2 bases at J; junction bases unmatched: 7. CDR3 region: CASSPRTGTTYEQYF. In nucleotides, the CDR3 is TGTGCCAGCTCACCGCGGACGGGGACTACCTACGAGCAGTACTTC.

CDR3 region: CSVGVSTYEQYF. CDR3 in DNA: TGCAGCGTTGGGGTTTCTACCTACGAGCAGTACTTC. The chain links TRBV29-1 to TRBJ2-5; D is ambiguous. The DNA end favors TRBJ2-7, so the J call may be wrong. CDR3 length: 12 amino acids. Germline CDR1 and CDR2: SQVTM and ANQGSEA.

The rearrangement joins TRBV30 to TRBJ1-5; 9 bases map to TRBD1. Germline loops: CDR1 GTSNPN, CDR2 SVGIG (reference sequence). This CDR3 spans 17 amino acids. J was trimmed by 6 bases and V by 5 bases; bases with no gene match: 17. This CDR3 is CAWSAYSTGGAIQPQHF. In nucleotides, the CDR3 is TGTGCCTGGTCAGCTTACTCCACAGGGGGCGCGATTCAGCCCCAGCATTTT. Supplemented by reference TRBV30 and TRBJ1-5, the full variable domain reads SQTIHQWPATLVQPVGSPLSLECTVEGTSNPNLYWYRQAAGRGLQLLFYSVGIGQISSEVPQNLSASRPQDRQFILSSKKLLLSDSGFYLCAWSAYSTGGAIQPQHFGDGTRLSIL.

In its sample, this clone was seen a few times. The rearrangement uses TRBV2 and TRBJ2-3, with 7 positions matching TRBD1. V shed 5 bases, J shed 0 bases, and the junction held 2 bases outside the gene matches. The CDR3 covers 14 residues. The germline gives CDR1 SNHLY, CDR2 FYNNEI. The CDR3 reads CASSRQGSTDTQYF. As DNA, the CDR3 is TGTGCCAGCAGTCGACAGGGAAGCACAGATACGCAGTATTTT.

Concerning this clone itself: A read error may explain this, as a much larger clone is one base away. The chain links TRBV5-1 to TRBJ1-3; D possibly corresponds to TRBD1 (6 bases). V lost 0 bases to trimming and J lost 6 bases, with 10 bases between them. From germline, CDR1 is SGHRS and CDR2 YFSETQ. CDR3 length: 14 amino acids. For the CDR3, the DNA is TGCGCCAGCAGCTTGGGGACAGAAGCAAACACCATATATTTT. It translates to CASSLGTEANTIYF.

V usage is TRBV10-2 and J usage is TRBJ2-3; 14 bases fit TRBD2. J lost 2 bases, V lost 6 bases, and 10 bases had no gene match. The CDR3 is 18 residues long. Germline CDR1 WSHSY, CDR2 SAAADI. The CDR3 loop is CASRAGTSGSGATDTQYF. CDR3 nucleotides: TGCGCCAGCAGGGCCGGGACTAGCGGGAGTGGGGCCACAGATACGCAGTATTTT.

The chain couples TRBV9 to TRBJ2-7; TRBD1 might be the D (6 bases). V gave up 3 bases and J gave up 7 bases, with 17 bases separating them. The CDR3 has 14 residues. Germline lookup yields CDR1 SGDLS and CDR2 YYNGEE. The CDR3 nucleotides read TGTGCCAGCAGCGGGGGACACCTCTCAGCTGAGCAGTACTTC. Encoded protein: CASSGGHLSAEQYF.

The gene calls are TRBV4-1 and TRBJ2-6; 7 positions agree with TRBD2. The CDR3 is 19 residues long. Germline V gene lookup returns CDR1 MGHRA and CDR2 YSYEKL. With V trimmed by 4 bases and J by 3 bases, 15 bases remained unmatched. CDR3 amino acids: CASSPSTPRREFGANVLTF. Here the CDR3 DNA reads TGCGCCAGCAGCCCGTCCACACCCAGGCGGGAGTTTGGGGCCAACGTCCTGACTTTC.